This note documents a single TCR beta chain sequence. The data are from a study of cytomegalovirus exposure and HLA in healthy donors. This CDR3 region has 16 residues. The V gene end was trimmed by 8 bases and the J gene end by 4 bases; junction bases not matched to a gene: 9. Germline V gene data show CDR1 as MGHDK and CDR2 as SYGVNS. The PCR contained 60 Vbeta and 13 Jbeta primers. TCRdb's table, derived via immunoSEQ multiplex PCR, lists solely in-frame clones and lacks some. The sample carries 95,000 to 110,000 clones, around 79% recorded once. Sequencing was carried out using PBMCs. The chain uses TRBV25-1 and TRBJ2-2; TRBD2 aligns across 11 bases. This sequence originates from a man aged 55 to 70 in good health and CMV-seropositive. CDR3 sequence (DNA): TGTGCCAGCCGAAAAGGGGGACTAGCGGCCACCGGGGAGCTGTTTTTT. Translation: CASRKGGLAATGELFF.